Shown below are 5 T cell receptor beta chains from a single sample sequenced in a study of shared clonotypes between healthy human individuals. Selected positively for CCR7 and CD45RO-negative, naive CD8 cells excluded terminally differentiated effector memory CD45RA+ cells. Sequencing was performed with immunoSEQ multiplex PCR; in TCRdb, only in-frame clones are kept and a portion is missing. The sample records around 2,100,000 clones, roughly 94% being singletons. The sample was naive CD8+ T cells sorted from blood. Receptors were obtained from a man aged 18-30 years in good health.

The chain joins TRBV7-9 to TRBJ2-1; 13 bases align to TRBD2. The V gene end was trimmed by 5 bases and the J gene end by 6 bases; junction bases not matched to a gene: 4. CDR3 length equals 15 residues. The germline V gene encodes CDR1 SEHNR and CDR2 FQNEAQ (reference sequence). CDR3 region: CASSHRTSGSNEQFF. The CDR3 nucleotides read TGTGCCAGCAGCCACCGGACTAGCGGGAGCAATGAGCAGTTCTTC.

This clone occurred once. This rearrangement joins TRBV5-3 to TRBJ2-7; tentative D call: TRBD2 (5 bases). TRBV5-3 is an ORF, and what it does is uncertain. The ends were cut back, 2 bases at V and 9 bases at J, with 9 bases in the middle. This CDR3 has 11 amino acids. The CDR3 region is CARSFERGQYF. In DNA, the CDR3 is TGTGCCAGAAGCTTCGAACGGGGGCAGTACTTC.

J is TRBJ2-2 and V is TRBV27; D may be TRBD1 or TRBD2 (5 bases each). The CDR3 extends over 18 amino acids. The germline CDR1 and CDR2 sequences are MNHEY and SMNVEV (reference sequence). Between the trimmed V and J ends, which lost 5 bases and 0 bases, there was a span of 19 bases. The CDR3 sequence: CASSQLVVSGPNTGELFF. CDR3 in DNA: TGTGCCAGCAGTCAATTGGTGGTTTCGGGGCCGAACACCGGGGAGCTGTTTTTT.

The gene calls are TRBV7-6 and TRBJ2-7, with D uncertain. The ends were cut back, 4 bases at V and 6 bases at J, with 10 bases in the middle. The CDR3 spans 12 residues. Germline CDR1 is SGHVS and CDR2 is FNYEAQ. The CDR3 here is CASSSEQLEQYF. CDR3 sequence (DNA): TGTGCCAGCAGCTCCGAGCAGCTCGAGCAGTACTTC.

This rearrangement joins TRBV29-1 to TRBJ2-1, with 9 bases identical to TRBD1. The CDR3 consists of 16 residues. The V and J ends lost 4 bases and 6 bases, in that order; junction bases with no gene match: 13. Germline-derived CDR1 and CDR2 are SQVTM and ANQGSEA. CDR3: CSVVSITGGQFNEQFF. The CDR3 DNA reads TGCAGCGTTGTTTCCATAACAGGGGGCCAATTCAATGAGCAGTTCTTC.